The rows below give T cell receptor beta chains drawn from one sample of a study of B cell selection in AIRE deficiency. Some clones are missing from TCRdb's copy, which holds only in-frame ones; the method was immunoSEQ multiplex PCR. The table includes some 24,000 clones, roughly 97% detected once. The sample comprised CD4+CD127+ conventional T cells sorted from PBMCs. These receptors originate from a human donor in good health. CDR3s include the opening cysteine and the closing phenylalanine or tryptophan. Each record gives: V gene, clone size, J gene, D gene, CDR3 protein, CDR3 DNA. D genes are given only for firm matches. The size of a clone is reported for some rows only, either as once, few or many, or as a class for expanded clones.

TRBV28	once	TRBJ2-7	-	CASSSGAYEQYF	TGTGCCAGCAGTTCGGGGGCCTACGAGCAGTACTTC
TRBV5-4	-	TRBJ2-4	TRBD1	CASSTGQGRGNIQYF	TGTGCCAGCAGCACAGGACAGGGGAGGGGAAACATTCAGTACTTC
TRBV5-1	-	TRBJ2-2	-	CASSLGQQSTGELFF	TGCGCCAGCAGCTTGGGGCAGCAATCTACCGGGGAGCTGTTTTTT
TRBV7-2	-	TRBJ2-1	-	CASSFKLGEQFF	TGTGCCAGCAGCTTCAAATTGGGTGAGCAGTTCTTC
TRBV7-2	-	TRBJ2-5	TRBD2	CASTIRGGQETQYF	TGTGCCAGCACCATTCGGGGGGGGCAAGAGACCCAGTACTTC
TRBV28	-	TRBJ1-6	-	CASSSPLHF	TGTGCCAGCAGTTCACCCCTCCACTTT
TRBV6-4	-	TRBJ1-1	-	CASSETRGTEAFF	TGTGCCAGCAGTGAAACCCGAGGGACTGAAGCTTTCTTT
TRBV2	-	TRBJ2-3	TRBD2	CASMTSRTDTQYF	TGTGCCAGCATGACTAGCCGAACAGATACGCAGTATTTT
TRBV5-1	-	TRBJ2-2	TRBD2	CASSGSGRANTGELFF	TGCGCCAGCAGCGGTAGCGGGAGGGCCAACACCGGGGAGCTGTTTTTT
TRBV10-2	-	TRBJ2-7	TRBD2	CASSELAGGFVEQYF	TGCGCCAGCAGTGAGCTAGCGGGAGGGTTTGTCGAGCAGTACTTC
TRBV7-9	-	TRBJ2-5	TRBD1	CASSEDRVAQETQYF	TGTGCCAGCAGCGAGGACAGGGTGGCCCAAGAGACCCAGTACTTC
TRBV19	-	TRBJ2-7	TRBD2	CASSYSGTSGSYEQYF	TGTGCCAGTAGCTACTCCGGGACTAGCGGCTCCTACGAGCAGTACTTC
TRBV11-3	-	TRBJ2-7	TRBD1	CASSFSPQGAYEQYF	TGTGCCAGCAGCTTCAGTCCCCAGGGGGCCTACGAGCAGTACTTC
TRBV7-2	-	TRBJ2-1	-	CASSMDGRDEQFF	TGTGCCAGCAGCATGGACGGGAGAGATGAGCAGTTCTTC
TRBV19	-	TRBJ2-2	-	CASSTSASGELFF	TGTGCCAGTAGTACCTCGGCTAGCGGGGAGCTGTTTTTT
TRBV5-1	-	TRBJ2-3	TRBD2	CASSLLPGLAADTQYF	TGCGCCAGCAGCTTACTCCCGGGACTAGCGGCGGATACGCAGTATTTT
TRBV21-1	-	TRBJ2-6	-	CASSKSSTATF	TGTGCCAGCAGCAAAAGTAGCACCGCTACTTTC
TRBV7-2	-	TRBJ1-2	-	CASSFGGEGYTF	TGTGCCAGCAGTTTCGGGGGAGAGGGCTACACCTTC
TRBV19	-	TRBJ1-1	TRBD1	CASSVGQGSTEAFF	TGTGCCAGTAGTGTCGGACAGGGTAGCACTGAAGCTTTCTTT
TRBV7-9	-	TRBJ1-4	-	CASSFRDFEKLFF	TGTGCCAGCAGCTTTCGGGACTTTGAAAAACTGTTTTTT
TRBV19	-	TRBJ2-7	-	CASSFSGGQVYF	TGTGCCAGTAGCTTCTCGGGGGGACAGGTGTACTTC
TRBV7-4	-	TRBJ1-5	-	CASSAGTGENQPQHF	TGTGCCAGCAGCGCCGGGACGGGGGAGAATCAGCCCCAGCATTTT
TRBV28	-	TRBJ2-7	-	CASQNPGVDEQYF	TGTGCCAGCCAAAACCCGGGTGTGGACGAGCAGTACTTC
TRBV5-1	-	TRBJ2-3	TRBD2	CASSSPSGSRQGDTQYF	TGCGCCAGCAGCTCCCCTAGCGGGAGCCGACAAGGCGATACGCAGTATTTT
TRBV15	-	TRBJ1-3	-	CATSRGKAVAGNTIYF	TGTGCCACCAGCAGAGGGAAGGCGGTCGCTGGAAACACCATATATTTT
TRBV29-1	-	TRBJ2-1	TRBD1	CSVGQGGRNEQFF	TGCAGCGTTGGACAGGGGGGGAGGAATGAGCAGTTCTTC
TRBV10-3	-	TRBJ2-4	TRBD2	CAISLAGGENIQYF	TGTGCCATCAGTCTAGCGGGAGGTGAAAACATTCAGTACTTC
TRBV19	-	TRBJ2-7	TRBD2	CASSETSGLSYEQYF	TGTGCCAGTAGTGAGACTAGCGGCCTCTCCTACGAGCAGTACTTC
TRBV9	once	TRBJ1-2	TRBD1	CASSRGQGAYGYTF	TGTGCCAGCAGTAGGGGACAGGGGGCCTATGGCTACACCTTC
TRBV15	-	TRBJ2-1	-	CATSRALRISDSYNEQFF	TGTGCCACCAGCAGAGCCCTGAGAATCAGCGACAGCTACAATGAGCAGTTCTTC
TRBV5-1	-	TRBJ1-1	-	CASSPSGVGNTEAFF	TGCGCCAGCAGCCCGTCAGGGGTTGGAAACACTGAAGCTTTCTTT
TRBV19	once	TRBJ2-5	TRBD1	CASNTGGDGTQYF	TGTGCCAGTAATACAGGGGGCGACGGGACCCAGTACTTC
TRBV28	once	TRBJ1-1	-	CASSQDLARGPEAFF	TGTGCCAGCAGCCAAGATTTAGCTCGGGGACCGGAAGCTTTCTTT